A selection of T cell receptor beta chains follows, all from one sample in a study of shared clonotypes between healthy human individuals. Profiled with immunoSEQ multiplex PCR; TCRdb holds only in-frame clones, not every one. The sample contains more than 2 million clones, 95% of which appear only once. The sequencing sample was made of naive CD4+ T cells sorted from blood. Source of these receptors: a young man in good health. CDR3s include the opening cysteine and the closing phenylalanine or tryptophan. The D gene is left open where the match is weak. Not every row has a clone size; where given, it reads once, few, many or a size class.

v_gene	d_gene	abundance	j_gene	CDR3nt	CDR3aa
TRBV6-6	-	-	TRBJ2-5	TGTGCCAGCAGTTACCGCTCTCCGGGCCAAGAGACCCAGTACTTC	CASSYRSPGQETQYF
TRBV6-5	-	-	TRBJ2-3	TGTGCCAGCAGCACTAGCTTGGGGGTGACAGATACGCAGTATTTT	CASSTSLGVTDTQYF
TRBV7-2	TRBD2	-	TRBJ2-5	TGTGCCAGCTCCCGAAGCGGGCTAGCGGGAGGTGAGACCCAGTACTTC	CASSRSGLAGGETQYF
TRBV5-4	-	-	TRBJ2-7	TGTGCCAGCAGCCGAGGCCCTAACTACGAGCAGTACTTC	CASSRGPNYEQYF
TRBV11-3	-	-	TRBJ2-3	TGTGCCAGCAGCTTAGGGTGGGGAGATACGCAGTATTTT	CASSLGWGDTQYF
TRBV13	TRBD1	-	TRBJ2-5	TGTGCCAGCAGCTTTCTTGCGGGACAGGCCGACAATAACCAAGAGACCCAGTACTTC	CASSFLAGQADNNQETQYF
TRBV7-9	-	once	TRBJ1-4	TGTGCCAGCAGCTTAGCAACGGGTAATGAAAAACTGTTTTTT	CASSLATGNEKLFF
TRBV11-2	-	-	TRBJ1-4	TGTGCCAGCAGCTTAGGGGTTGGCGGAGGCGGTGAAAAACTGTTTTTT	CASSLGVGGGGEKLFF
TRBV6-5	-	-	TRBJ1-4	TGTGCCAGTCGACGGAATGAAAAACTGTTTTTT	CASRRNEKLFF
TRBV5-1	-	-	TRBJ2-3	TGCGCCAGCACCTCTCTCGTGGGGGCGGGCGGTGATACGCAGTATTTT	CASTSLVGAGGDTQYF
TRBV18	TRBD2	-	TRBJ2-1	TGTGCCAGCTCACCCCCAACGGGAGGCACCTACAATGAGCAGTTCTTC	CASSPPTGGTYNEQFF
TRBV30	-	-	TRBJ2-6	TGTGCCTGGAGTCCTACCCGAAGGGACACTTCCCTATATGGGGCCAACGTCCTGACTTTC	CAWSPTRRDTSLYGANVLTF
TRBV5-4	-	-	TRBJ2-3	TGTGCCAGCAGATATGACTATAGGACAGATACGCAGTATTTT	CASRYDYRTDTQYF
TRBV18	-	-	TRBJ1-5	TGTGCCAGCTCACCACCCCTAGATAGCAATCAGCCCCAGCATTTT	CASSPPLDSNQPQHF
TRBV30	-	few	TRBJ1-1	TGTGCCTTCGCTATACTTGGAGGAGCTTTCTTT	CAFAILGGAFF
TRBV6-5	TRBD1	-	TRBJ2-7	TGTGCCAGCAGTTATCTGGGACAGGGCTACGAGCAGTACTTC	CASSYLGQGYEQYF